This T cell receptor (beta chain) was identified during a study of cytotoxic CD8 clonotypes in ibrutinib-treated CLL. J was trimmed by 2 bases and V by 4 bases; bases with no gene match: 5. The germline gives CDR1 SGHNT, CDR2 YYREEE (reference sequence). This CDR3 is 16 amino acids long. Assay: immunoSEQ multiplex PCR; the TCRdb copy retains only in-frame clones and omits some. The repertoire holds 75,000 to 80,000 clones, with 75% to 90% as singletons. The chain employs TRBV5-4 and TRBJ2-4; TRBD1 agrees at 11 bases. Sequencing used PBMCs, obtained after 24 months of ibrutinib treatment. This receptor was taken from a human donor with chronic lymphocytic leukemia. Written as DNA, the CDR3 is TGTGCCAGCAGCAGTGGGACAGGGGGATCCAAAAACATTCAGTACTTC. It specifies CASSSGTGGSKNIQYF. The complete variable domain, with remaining parts taken from reference TRBV5-4 and TRBJ2-4, reads ETGVTQSPTHLIKTRGQQVTLRCSSQSGHNTVSWYQQALGQGPQFIFQYYREEENGRGNFPPRFSGLQFPNYSSELNVNALELDDSALYLCASSSGTGGSKNIQYFGAGTRLSVL.